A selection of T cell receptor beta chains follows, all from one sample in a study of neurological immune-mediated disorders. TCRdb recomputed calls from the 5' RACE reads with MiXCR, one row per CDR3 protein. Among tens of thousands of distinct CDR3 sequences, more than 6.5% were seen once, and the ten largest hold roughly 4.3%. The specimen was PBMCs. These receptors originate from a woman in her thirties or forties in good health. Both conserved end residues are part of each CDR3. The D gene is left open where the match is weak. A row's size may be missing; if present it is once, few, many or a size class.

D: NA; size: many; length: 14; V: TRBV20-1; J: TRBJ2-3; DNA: TGCAGTGCTAGAGTGCGAAAAAGGGCAGATACGCAGTATTTT; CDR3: CSARVRKRADTQYF
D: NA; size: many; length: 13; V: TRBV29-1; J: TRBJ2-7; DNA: TGCAGCGTTGAGGCCTGGAACTCCTACGAGCAGTACTTC; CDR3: CSVEAWNSYEQYF
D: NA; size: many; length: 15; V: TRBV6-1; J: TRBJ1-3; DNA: TGTGCCAGCGGGGACCCGTCGAGCTCTGGAAACACCATATATTTT; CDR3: CASGDPSSSGNTIYF
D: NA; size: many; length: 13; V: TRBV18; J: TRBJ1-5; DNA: TGTGCCAGCTCAGGAGATCTCAATCAGCCCCAGCATTTT; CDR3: CASSGDLNQPQHF
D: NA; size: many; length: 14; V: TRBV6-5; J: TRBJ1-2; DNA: TGTGCCAGCAGCCTACGACAGGCTAACTATGGCTACACCTTC; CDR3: CASSLRQANYGYTF
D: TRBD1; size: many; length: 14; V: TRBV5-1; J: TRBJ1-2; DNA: TGCGCCAGCTCCCGAAGGACAGGGGACTATGGCTACACCTTC; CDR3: CASSRRTGDYGYTF
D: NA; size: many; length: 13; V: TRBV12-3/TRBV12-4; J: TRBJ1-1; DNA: TGTGCCAGCAGTTTATGGGGGGGCACTGAAGCTTTCTTT; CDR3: CASSLWGGTEAFF
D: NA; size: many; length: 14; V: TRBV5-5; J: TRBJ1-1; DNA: TGTGCCAGCAGCTCACCCACAGGAAACACTGAAGCTTTCTTT; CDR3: CASSSPTGNTEAFF
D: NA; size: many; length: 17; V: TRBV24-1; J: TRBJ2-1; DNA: TGTGCCACCAGTGATCCCTACCCGGCCGGGAGACACAATGAGCAGTTCTTC; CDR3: CATSDPYPAGRHNEQFF
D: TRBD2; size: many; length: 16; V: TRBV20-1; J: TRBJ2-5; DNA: TGCAGTGCTCCCCCCCAGCGGGGGGGGATAGGGGAGACCCAGTACTTC; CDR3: CSAPPQRGGIGETQYF
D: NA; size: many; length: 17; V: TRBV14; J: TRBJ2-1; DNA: TGTGCCAGCAGCCAAGTTATTTCGACGGTCTCCTACAATGAGCAGTTCTTC; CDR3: CASSQVISTVSYNEQFF
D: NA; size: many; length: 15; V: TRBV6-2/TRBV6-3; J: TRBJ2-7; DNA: TGTGCCAGCAGACCCGGAGGGACTGGCTCTTACGAGCAGTACTTC; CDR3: CASRPGGTGSYEQYF
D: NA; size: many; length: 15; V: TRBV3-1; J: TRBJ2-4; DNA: TGTGCCAGCAGCCAAGATGCGGACAGTTCAGGCATTCAGTACTTC; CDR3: CASSQDADSSGIQYF
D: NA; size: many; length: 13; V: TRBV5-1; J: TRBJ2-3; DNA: TGCGCCAGCAGCTTGGATGGCACAGATACGCAGTATTTT; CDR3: CASSLDGTDTQYF
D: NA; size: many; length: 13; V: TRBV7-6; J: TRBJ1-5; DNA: TGTGCCAGCAGCTTAGCAGGGTTCCAGCCCCAGCATTTT; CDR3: CASSLAGFQPQHF
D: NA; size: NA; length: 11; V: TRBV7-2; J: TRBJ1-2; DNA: TGTGCCAGCAGTGGGGGGTTTGGCTACACCTTC; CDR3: CASSGGFGYTF
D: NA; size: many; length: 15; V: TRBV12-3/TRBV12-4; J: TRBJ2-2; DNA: TGTGCCAGCAGCCAGACAGAGGAGAACACCGGGGAGCTGTTTTTT; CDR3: CASSQTEENTGELFF
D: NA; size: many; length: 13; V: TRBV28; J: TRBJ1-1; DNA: TGTGCCAGCATGACACAGGCGGACACTGAAGCTTTCTTT; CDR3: CASMTQADTEAFF
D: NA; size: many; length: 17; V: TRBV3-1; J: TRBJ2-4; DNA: TGTGCCAGCAGCCTCCATGGGGGCCAACTAGCCAAAAACATTCAGTACTTC; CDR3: CASSLHGGQLAKNIQYF
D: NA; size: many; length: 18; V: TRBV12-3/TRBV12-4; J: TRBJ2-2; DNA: TGTGCCAGCAGTTTAGAGGTGGGGACCGGATCGAACACCGGGGAGCTGTTTTTT; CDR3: CASSLEVGTGSNTGELFF
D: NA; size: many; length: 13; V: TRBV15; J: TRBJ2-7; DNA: TGTGCCACCAGCAGAGATACAAGATACGAGCAGTACTTC; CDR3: CATSRDTRYEQYF
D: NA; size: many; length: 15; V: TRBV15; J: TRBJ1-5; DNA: TGTGCCACCAGCAGTACCAGGGTACTCAATCAGCCCCAGCATTTT; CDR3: CATSSTRVLNQPQHF
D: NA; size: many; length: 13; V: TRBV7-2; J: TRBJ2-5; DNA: TGTGCCAGCAGCCGACGGAATCAAGAGACCCAGTACTTC; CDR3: CASSRRNQETQYF
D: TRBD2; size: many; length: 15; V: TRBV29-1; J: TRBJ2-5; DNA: TGCAGCGTTGTTCGGCTAGCGGGAGTTGGGGAGACCCAGTACTTC; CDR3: CSVVRLAGVGETQYF
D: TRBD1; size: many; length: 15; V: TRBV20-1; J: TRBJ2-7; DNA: TGCAGTGCTAGAGACTCTAGACAGGGCTCCTACGAGCAGTACTTC; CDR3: CSARDSRQGSYEQYF
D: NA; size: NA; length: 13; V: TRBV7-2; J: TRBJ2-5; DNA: TGTGCCAGCAGCTCCGGACAAGCGGAAGCTCAGTACTTC; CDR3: CASSSGQAEAQYF
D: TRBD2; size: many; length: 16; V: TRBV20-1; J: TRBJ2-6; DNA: TGCAGTGCCACTCTAGCGGTGAGCTCTGGGGCCAACGTCCTGACTTTC; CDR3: CSATLAVSSGANVLTF
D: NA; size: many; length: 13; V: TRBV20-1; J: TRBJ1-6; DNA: TGCAGTGCTGTAGACAGGTTCAATTCACCCCTCCACTTT; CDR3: CSAVDRFNSPLHF
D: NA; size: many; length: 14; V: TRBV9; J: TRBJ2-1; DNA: TGTGCCAGCAGCGTAGGGAGCAGGGCCGATGAGCAGTTCTTC; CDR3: CASSVGSRADEQFF
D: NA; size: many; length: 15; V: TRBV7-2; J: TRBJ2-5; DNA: TGTGCCAGCAGCCCCAATGGCCGGGAACAAGAGACCCAGTACTTC; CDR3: CASSPNGREQETQYF
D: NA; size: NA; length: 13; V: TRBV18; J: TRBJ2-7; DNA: TGTGCCAGCTCACCAAGACAGTACTACGAGCAGTACTTC; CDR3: CASSPRQYYEQYF
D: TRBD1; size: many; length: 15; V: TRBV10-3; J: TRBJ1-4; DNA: TGTGCCATCAGTTCCGCCCGGACAGGGGCTGAAAAACTGTTTTTT; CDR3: CAISSARTGAEKLFF
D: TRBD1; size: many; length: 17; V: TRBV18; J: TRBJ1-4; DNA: TGTGCCAGCTCACCGGACAGGCGATCTGCAACTAATGAAAAACTGTTTTTT; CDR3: CASSPDRRSATNEKLFF
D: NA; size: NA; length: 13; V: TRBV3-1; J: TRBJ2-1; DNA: TGTGCCAGCAGTCACCTGGACGAGAATGAGCAGTTCTTC; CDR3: CASSHLDENEQFF
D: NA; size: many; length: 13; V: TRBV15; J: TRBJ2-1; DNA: TGTGCCACCAGCAGAGAGATTAAGCGTGAGCAGTTCTTC; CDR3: CATSREIKREQFF
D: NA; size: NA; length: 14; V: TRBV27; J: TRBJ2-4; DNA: TGTGCCAGCAGTTTCTCAGGGGGGGGAAACATTCAGTACTTC; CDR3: CASSFSGGGNIQYF
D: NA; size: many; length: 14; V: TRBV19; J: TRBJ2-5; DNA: TGTGCCAGTAGTCGGGACCGCAACCAAGAGACCCAGTACTTC; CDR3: CASSRDRNQETQYF
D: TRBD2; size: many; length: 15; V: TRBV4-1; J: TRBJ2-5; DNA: TGCGCCAGCAGCCAAGTGAGGGGAGGGGTGGAGACCCAGTACTTC; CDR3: CASSQVRGGVETQYF
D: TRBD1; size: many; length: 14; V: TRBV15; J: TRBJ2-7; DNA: TGTGCCACCAGCCTTAGGACAGGGGTGGACGAGCAGTACTTC; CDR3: CATSLRTGVDEQYF
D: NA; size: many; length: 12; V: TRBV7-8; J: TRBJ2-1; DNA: TGTGCCAGCAGCTTAGGTACAGGCGAGCAGTTCTTC; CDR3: CASSLGTGEQFF
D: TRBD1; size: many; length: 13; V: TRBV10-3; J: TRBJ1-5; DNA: TGTGCCAGCCGGGACAGGGAGGATCAGCCCCAGCATTTT; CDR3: CASRDREDQPQHF